Each of the 31 T cell receptor beta chains below was sequenced from the same sample in a study of shared clonotypes between healthy human individuals. The protocol was immunoSEQ multiplex PCR, while the TCRdb copy is restricted to in-frame clones and leaves out a portion. The data hold roughly 680,000 clones, with 55% to 80% observed a single time. The sequenced sample consisted of memory CD4+ T cells sorted from blood. The subset denotes: CD45RA-negative fraction. The receptors stem from a woman in her twenties or thirties in good health.

This chain uses TRBV7-9 with TRBJ1-1, with D tentatively TRBD1 (5 bases). Per germline, CDR1 SEHNR and CDR2 FQNEAQ (reference sequence). The CDR3 length is 11 residues. Deletions cut 7 bases from V and 5 bases from J, with 8 bases between. CDR3 nucleotide sequence: TGTGCCAGCACCAGGGAAACTGAAGCTTTCTTT. As protein: CASTRETEAFF.

The V call is TRBV29-1, the J call TRBJ1-1; 7 bases agree with TRBD1. The CDR3 spans 10 residues. With 4 bases clipped from V and 11 bases from J, the junction kept 4 bases outside the gene matches. CDR1 SQVTM and CDR2 ANQGSEA come from the germline V gene. This chain's CDR3 is CSVVEGAAFF. The CDR3 bases are TGCAGCGTTGTGGAGGGGGCTGCTTTCTTT. Combining the CDR3 with reference TRBV29-1 and TRBJ1-1 gives the whole variable domain SAVISQKPSRDICQRGTSLTIQCQVDSQVTMMFWYRQQPGQSLTLIATANQGSEATYESGFVIDKFPISRPNLTFSTLTVSNMSPEDSSIYLCSVVEGAAFFGQGTRLTVV.

The rearrangement joins TRBV11-1 to TRBJ2-1; 8 positions agree with TRBD1. From germline, CDR1 is SGHAT and CDR2 FQDESV (reference sequence). The trim removed 5 bases at V and 8 bases at J, leaving 8 bases unmatched. The CDR3 is made up of 14 amino acids. CDR3 sequence reads: CASSPGQGAHEQFF. DNA for the CDR3: TGTGCCAGCAGCCCCGGCCAGGGGGCACATGAGCAGTTCTTC.

A single count supports this clone. V usage is TRBV11-2 and J usage is TRBJ2-7, with a tentative D call TRBD2 (5 bases). The ends were cut back, 2 bases at V and 5 bases at J, with 16 bases in the middle. CDR1 and CDR2 (germline): SGHAT, FQNNGV. CDR3 length: 15 residues. In DNA, the CDR3 is TGTGCCAGCAGCTTAAGGCCTCGAGGAGGTAACGAGCAGTACTTC. Amino acids: CASSLRPRGGNEQYF. Filled out from reference TRBV11-2 and TRBJ2-7, the complete variable domain reads EAGVAQSPRYKIIEKRQSVAFWCNPISGHATLYWYQQILGQGPKLLIQFQNNGVVDDSQLPKDRFSAERLKGVDSTLKIQPAKLEDSAVYLCASSLRPRGGNEQYFGPGTRLTVT.

The gene calls are TRBV2 and TRBJ2-1, with D perhaps matching TRBD2 (6 bases). The germline CDR1 and CDR2 sequences are SNHLY and FYNNEI. Trimming removed 4 bases from V and 0 bases from J, with 7 bases in between. The CDR3 contains 14 residues. For the CDR3, the DNA is TGTGCCAGCAGTGGGGACTTCTCCTACAATGAGCAGTTCTTC. Protein product: CASSGDFSYNEQFF.

The chain links TRBV5-8 to TRBJ2-5; no firm D call. CDR1 is SGHTS, CDR2 YDEGEE, per germline. CDR3 length equals 12 residues. V was pared by 4 bases and J by 5 bases, with 9 bases between. The DNA of the CDR3 is TGTGCCAGCAGCCCCACCCGGGAGACCCAGTACTTC. Its translation is CASSPTRETQYF.

The sample holds a few counts of this clone. The J gene is TRBJ2-6, the V gene TRBV11-2; D remains ambiguous. Germline CDR1 and CDR2: SGHAT and FQNNGV. The CDR3 has 14 amino acids. Trimming left V 3 bases short and J 1 base short, with 4 bases between. CDR3 in DNA: TGTGCCAGCAGCTTTGGGTCTGGGGCCAACGTCCTGACTTTC. Its translation is CASSFGSGANVLTF.

The chain has TRBV30 and TRBJ2-7; D is ambiguous. With 3 bases removed from V and 2 bases from J, the gap between germline ends came to 8 bases. Germline V lookup: CDR1 GTSNPN, CDR2 SVGIG (reference sequence). This CDR3 comprises 12 residues. CDR3 amino acids: CAWRGSPYEQYF. In nucleotides, the CDR3 is TGTGCCTGGAGGGGCTCGCCCTACGAGCAGTACTTC.

The rearrangement links TRBV28 to TRBJ2-1; D uncertain. Per germline, CDR1 MDHEN and CDR2 SYDVKM. With 5 bases removed from V and 0 bases from J, the gap between germline ends came to 11 bases. The CDR3 runs 15 residues. DNA of the CDR3: TGTGCCAGCAGTGCACAACTAAGCTCCTACAATGAGCAGTTCTTC. Protein product: CASSAQLSSYNEQFF.

The chain recombines TRBV11-2 with TRBJ2-2; a weak D match, TRBD2 (5 bases). CDR1 is SGHAT, CDR2 FQNNGV, per germline. The CDR3 runs to 16 residues. The ends were cut back, 3 bases at V and 4 bases at J, with 15 bases in the middle. CDR3: CASSLLEGRFTGELFF. In nucleotides, the CDR3 is TGTGCCAGCAGCTTGCTAGAGGGAAGATTCACCGGGGAGCTGTTTTTT.

In regard to this clone: An end of the junction differs from the germline gene, which may be a read error. The rearrangement joins TRBV27 to TRBJ2-1, with D maybe TRBD2 (7 bases). CDR3 length: 12 amino acids. Germline V gene data show CDR1 as MNHEY and CDR2 as SMNVEV (reference sequence). CDR3 sequence (DNA): TGTGCCAGCAGTCAGGGGAGGGCAATCTGGGTCTTC. It is translated as CASSQGRAIWVF.

The rearrangement links TRBV25-1 to TRBJ2-2, with D maybe TRBD2 (6 bases). The CDR3 consists of 14 residues. The germline V gene encodes CDR1 MGHDK and CDR2 SYGVNS. V lost 4 bases, J lost 4 bases, and 10 bases lay in between. This CDR3 is CASSGGLSTGELFF. DNA of the CDR3: TGTGCCAGCAGTGGGGGACTGAGCACCGGGGAGCTGTTTTTT.

This clone was detected once. This chain connects TRBV4-1 to TRBJ1-6, with 8 nucleotides matching TRBD1. Germline V CDR1 and CDR2: MGHRA, YSYEKL. Germline trimming cut 4 bases from V and 7 bases from J; bases unmatched to any gene: 9. The CDR3 runs to 16 residues. The CDR3 DNA follows: TGCGCCAGCAGCCCCCAGGAGTACAGGGGGAATTCACCCCTCCACTTT. It encodes CASSPQEYRGNSPLHF.

V is TRBV19 and J is TRBJ2-6; 7 bases are a match to TRBD2. Germline trimming cut 4 bases from V and 2 bases from J; bases unmatched to any gene: 5. Looked up from germline, CDR1 is LNHDA and CDR2 is SQIVND (reference sequence). There are 16 residues in the CDR3. CDR3 sequence reads: CASSKGGSAGANVLTF. CDR3 in DNA: TGTGCCAGTAGTAAGGGCGGGAGTGCTGGGGCCAACGTCCTGACTTTC.

The rearrangement uses TRBV4-1 and TRBJ1-6; 8 bases match TRBD1. Germline lookup yields CDR1 MGHRA and CDR2 YSYEKL. The CDR3 spans 14 residues. Trimming cost V 2 bases and J 14 bases; bases outside gene matches: 8. CDR3 protein: CASSQYRGETALHF. The CDR3 DNA is TGCGCCAGCAGCCAATACAGGGGGGAGACGGCCCTCCACTTT.

This clone has at least ten counts. The rearrangement links TRBV5-1 to TRBJ2-7; D gene unclear. The germline V gene has CDR1 SGHRS and CDR2 YFSETQ. The CDR3 totals 14 residues. Trimming removed 0 bases at V and 3 bases at J, with 10 bases between. CDR3 sequence (DNA): TGCGCCAGCAGCTTGGCCTCACTAAACTACGAGCAGTACTTC. Translation: CASSLASLNYEQYF.

As regards this clone: Other DNA sequences in the sample encode the same CDR3. The genes are TRBV6-5 and TRBJ2-7; 14 bases align to TRBD2. The length of the CDR3 is 15 residues. Losses at the gene ends were 2 bases for V and 3 bases for J; bases not matched to a gene: 0. CDR1 and CDR2 (germline): MNHEY, SVGAGI. The CDR3 coding sequence is TGTGCCAGCAGTTACGGGACTAGCGGGAGCTACGAGCAGTACTTC. Translation gives CASSYGTSGSYEQYF.

V usage is TRBV5-6 and J usage is TRBJ2-3; D might be TRBD2 (5 bases). Trimming took off 3 bases at V and 7 bases at J, with 6 bases between the two ends. CDR3 length: 11 amino acids. The germline CDR1 and CDR2 sequences are SGHDT and YYEEEE. Here the CDR3 reads CASSSGYTQYF. In DNA form, the CDR3 reads TGTGCCAGCAGCTCGGGGTATACGCAGTATTTT.

The V gene is TRBV15, the J gene TRBJ2-5, with D tentatively TRBD2 (5 bases). The CDR3 is 16 amino acids. Germline-derived CDR1 and CDR2 are LNHNV and YYDKDF (reference sequence). V lost 1 base to trimming and J lost 3 bases, with 15 bases between them. CDR3 DNA sequence: TGTGCCACCAGCAGAGTAGGCGGGCGGTTGGAAGAGACCCAGTACTTC. Amino acids: CATSRVGGRLEETQYF.

This chain links TRBV7-9 with TRBJ1-1; tentative D call: TRBD1 (6 bases). The CDR3 spans 15 residues. V shed 1 base and J shed 7 bases, with 16 bases lying between them. In germline, CDR1 is SEHNR, CDR2 FQNEAQ (reference sequence). The CDR3 is CASSLEGVATYEAFF. The CDR3 DNA reads as TGTGCCAGCAGCTTAGAGGGGGTTGCCACTTATGAAGCTTTCTTT.

The chain employs TRBV30 and TRBJ2-5; possibly TRBD1 for D (5 bases). Trimming left V 0 bases short and J 5 bases short, with 13 bases between. CDR1 and CDR2 (germline): GTSNPN, SVGIG (reference sequence). The CDR3 totals 14 residues. As DNA, the CDR3 is TGTGCCTGGAGTGTCGGCCAGGGTTGGGAGACCCAGTACTTC. Translation: CAWSVGQGWETQYF.

The gene calls are TRBV4-2 and TRBJ1-5, with TRBD1 identical over 7 bases. J gave up 7 bases and V 1 base, and 13 bases lay outside the gene matches. CDR3 length equals 17 residues. Germline-derived CDR1 and CDR2 are LGHNA and YNFKEQ. The CDR3 spells CASSQVSLSGGKQPQHF. Here the CDR3 DNA reads TGTGCCAGCAGCCAAGTAAGTCTGTCAGGGGGGAAACAGCCCCAGCATTTT.

The rearrangement uses TRBV19 and TRBJ2-1, with D perhaps given as TRBD1 or TRBD2 (7 bases each). Per the germline V gene, CDR1 is LNHDA and CDR2 is SQIVND (reference sequence). The CDR3 runs to 15 residues. Deletions cut 3 bases from V and 7 bases from J, with 16 bases between. The CDR3 is CASSILQGGRNEQFF. CDR3 nucleotide sequence: TGTGCCAGTAGTATTCTTCAGGGGGGGCGGAATGAGCAGTTCTTC.

DNA of the CDR3: TGTGCCAGCAGTTTTGACAGGCTCTCCTACAATGAGCAGTTCTTC. Its protein is CASSFDRLSYNEQFF. The V gene is TRBV28, the J gene TRBJ2-1, with D tentatively TRBD1 (6 bases). The V and J ends lost 3 bases and 0 bases respectively, with 9 bases between them. CDR3 length: 15 residues. CDR1 is MDHEN, CDR2 SYDVKM, per germline.

This clone was picked up a small number of times. This chain uses TRBV27 with TRBJ2-6; D is perhaps TRBD2 (6 bases). CDR3 length equals 18 residues. The V gene's germline CDR1 is MNHEY and CDR2 SMNVEV (reference sequence). Trimming pared 5 bases from V and 0 bases from J, leaving 17 bases between. CDR3 protein: CASSARDWGYSGANVLTF. In DNA, the CDR3 is TGTGCCAGCAGTGCCCGGGACTGGGGGTACTCTGGGGCCAACGTCCTGACTTTC.

This sequence joins TRBV28 and TRBJ1-2; D call uncertain. V gave up 2 bases and J gave up 2 bases, with 9 bases separating them. The CDR3 spans 14 residues. In germline, CDR1 is MDHEN, CDR2 SYDVKM. The CDR3 DNA reads TGTGCCAGCAGTTTAGGGCTGGACAACTATGGCTACACCTTC. Translation gives CASSLGLDNYGYTF.

In its sample, this clone was seen a few times. V usage is TRBV18 and J usage is TRBJ1-4; TRBD1 is a possible D gene (5 bases). Germline V gives CDR1 KGHSH, CDR2 LQKENI. Trimming stripped 1 base from V and 5 bases from J, with 5 bases between. The CDR3 totals 13 residues. DNA for the CDR3: TGTGCCAGCTCACCACGACAGAATGAAAAACTGTTTTTT. It yields the protein CASSPRQNEKLFF.

The V gene is TRBV6-1, the J gene TRBJ2-1, with 7 bases aligning to TRBD2. The CDR3 totals 14 residues. V gave up 3 bases and J gave up 4 bases; unmatched junction bases: 3. Germline V gene data show CDR1 as MNHNS and CDR2 as SASEGT. CDR3 amino acids: CASSDVGRYNEQFF. The DNA of the CDR3 is TGTGCCAGCAGTGATGTCGGGAGGTACAATGAGCAGTTCTTC.

V gene TRBV28 combines with J gene TRBJ1-5; 10 bases match TRBD1. Germline CDR1 MDHEN, CDR2 SYDVKM. The ends lost 6 bases at V and 6 bases at J; junction bases unmatched: 5. The CDR3 contains 14 residues. CDR3 bases: TGTGCCAGCAGCCGGACAGGGGGAGGTCAGCCCCAGCATTTT. It translates to CASSRTGGGQPQHF.

This chain connects TRBV5-1 to TRBJ2-7, with D perhaps matching TRBD1 (5 bases). The CDR3 contains 17 residues. Germline V gene lookup returns CDR1 SGHRS and CDR2 YFSETQ. The V gene lost 0 bases and the J gene lost 2 bases, with 18 bases spanning the gap. CDR3 residues: CASSLAIRKGATYEQYF. Written as DNA, the CDR3 is TGCGCCAGCAGCTTGGCCATCCGAAAAGGGGCGACCTACGAGCAGTACTTC.

The gene calls are TRBV10-2 and TRBJ2-7, with TRBD2 matching over 8 bases. This CDR3 is 17 amino acids long. Germline trimming cut 4 bases from V and 4 bases from J; bases unmatched to any gene: 15. The V gene's germline CDR1 is WSHSY and CDR2 SAAADI. The CDR3 DNA reads as TGCGCCAGCAGTGGGTCGCTTGGGACTAGTGGTTCTTACGAGCAGTACTTC. Translated: CASSGSLGTSGSYEQYF.